The T cell receptor beta chain described here comes from a study of blood T cell repertoires in COVID-19. Authors' analysis steps: Reference gene primer amplification in the assay estimated nucleated cell counts. This table comes from immunoSEQ multiplex PCR, and its TCRdb copy is limited to in-frame clones, with some not included. Clone size and V and J calls were adopted from that table, with D and trimming inferred from the DNA. Altogether around 300,000 clones are present, roughly 85% being singletons, with the ten largest covering 10% to 15%. Trimming pared 2 bases from V and 7 bases from J, leaving 7 bases between. CDR3 length: 12 amino acids. Germline V gene data show CDR1 as PRHDT and CDR2 as FYEKMQ (reference sequence).

This receptor was obtained from a human donor in a cohort sampled during active COVID-19. Sequencing input: peripheral blood. The genes are TRBV13 and TRBJ2-3; D is perhaps TRBD1 (6 bases). Here the CDR3 reads CASSLRGNTQYF. The CDR3 coding sequence is TGTGCCAGCAGCTTAAGGGGGAATACGCAGTATTTT. The entire variable domain, with the rest obtained from reference TRBV13 and TRBJ2-3, is as follows: AAGVIQSPRHLIKEKRETATLKCYPIPRHDTVYWYQQGPGQDPQFLISFYEKMQSDKGSIPDRFSAQQFSDYHSELNMSSLELGDSALYFCASSLRGNTQYFGPGTRLTVL.